The 28 T cell receptor beta chains listed next were all sequenced from one sample in a study of blood T cell repertoires in COVID-19. Sequencing was performed with immunoSEQ multiplex PCR; in TCRdb, only in-frame clones are kept and a portion is missing. The repertoire holds over 65,000 clones, with around nine tenths as singletons. Source material: peripheral blood. The receptors derive from a woman aged 55 to 70 with acute or convalescent COVID-19.

The J gene is TRBJ2-7, the V gene TRBV6-1, with 10 nucleotides matching TRBD1. The CDR3 covers 15 residues. Losses at the gene ends were 2 bases for V and 2 bases for J; bases not matched to a gene: 3. The germline gives CDR1 MNHNS, CDR2 SASEGT. The CDR3 region is CASSELGTGAYEQYV. In nucleotides, the CDR3 is TGTGCCAGCAGTGAATTAGGGACAGGGGCCTACGAGCAGTACGTC.

This rearrangement joins TRBV6-2 or TRBV6-3 to TRBJ2-2; no reliable D call. CDR3 length: 16 residues. Germline-derived CDR1 and CDR2 are MNHEY and SVGEGT. The V end lost 4 bases, the J end lost 1 base, and 13 bases lay between the germline ends. CDR3 loop: CASSFISHLNTGELFF. The DNA for the CDR3 is TGTGCCAGCAGTTTCATTTCTCACTTGAACACCGGGGAGCTGTTTTTT.

The chain has TRBV7-9 and TRBJ1-2, with TRBD1 as a possible D gene (6 bases). This CDR3 comprises 16 residues. Per germline, CDR1 SEHNR and CDR2 FQNEAQ (reference sequence). Trimming removed 4 bases at V and 0 bases at J, with 15 bases between. The CDR3 bases are TGTGCCAGCAGCTCCTCCTCGACAGGAGCTAACTATGGCTACACCTTC. It specifies CASSSSSTGANYGYTF.

The rearrangement uses TRBV6-5 and TRBJ2-2, with D perhaps matching TRBD2 (5 bases). CDR3 length equals 13 residues. CDR1 and CDR2 (germline): MNHEY, SVGAGI. The ends were cut back, 2 bases at V and 4 bases at J, with 5 bases in the middle. Here the CDR3 DNA reads TGTGCCAGCAGTTACCGGGGCACCGGGGAGCTGTTTTTT. This sequence encodes CASSYRGTGELFF.

A single count supports this clone. The V gene is TRBV5-1, the J gene TRBJ2-2; TRBD2 matches 9 bases. Germline CDR1 reads SGHRS; CDR2 reads YFSETQ. J lost 4 bases, V lost 4 bases, and 11 bases had no gene match. This CDR3 has 17 residues. The CDR3 DNA sequence: TGCGCCAGCAGCGCAGGACCGGGACTAGCAGGCACCGGGGAGCTGTTTTTT. As protein: CASSAGPGLAGTGELFF.

V and J are TRBV7-9 and TRBJ2-7, with D perhaps TRBD1 (6 bases). Trimming cost V 3 bases and J 0 bases, with 12 bases left between them. Germline V CDR1 and CDR2: SEHNR, FQNEAQ (reference sequence). CDR3 length: 15 residues. The chain's CDR3 is CASSFAQGGSYEQYV. CDR3 DNA: TGTGCCAGCAGCTTCGCCCAAGGGGGCTCCTACGAGCAGTACGTC.

The chain carries TRBV11-2 and TRBJ2-2; 10 bases are a match to TRBD1. Germline V gene data show CDR1 as SGHAT and CDR2 as FQNNGV. The CDR3 loop spans 19 amino acids. J gave up 1 base and V 1 base, and 9 bases lay outside the gene matches. DNA of the CDR3: TGTGCCAGCAGCTTAGCAGTCGGGACAGGGGTCCTGAACACCGGGGAGCTGTTTTTT. It encodes CASSLAVGTGVLNTGELFF. The full variable domain, its missing parts supplied by reference TRBV11-2 and TRBJ2-2, is EAGVAQSPRYKIIEKRQSVAFWCNPISGHATLYWYQQILGQGPKLLIQFQNNGVVDDSQLPKDRFSAERLKGVDSTLKIQPAKLEDSAVYLCASSLAVGTGVLNTGELFFGEGSRLTVL.

The chain has TRBV7-7 and TRBJ1-1; 7 bases match TRBD1. The CDR3 totals 13 residues. Per the germline V gene, CDR1 is SSHAT and CDR2 is FNYEAQ (reference sequence). V was clipped by 1 base and J by 7 bases; unmatched bases: 3. The CDR3 region has the DNA TGTGCCAGCAGCTTAGGACAGGGCGGTGAAGCTTTCTTT. The encoded protein is CASSLGQGGEAFF.

The V call is TRBV19, the J call TRBJ1-1; perhaps TRBD1 as D (5 bases). The CDR3 covers 15 residues. V lost 8 bases and J 0 bases, leaving 16 bases between the germline ends. From germline, CDR1 is LNHDA and CDR2 SQIVND (reference sequence). The CDR3 is CASAPGHFMNTEAFF. Written as DNA, the CDR3 is TGTGCCAGTGCCCCCGGACACTTCATGAACACTGAAGCTTTCTTT.

V and J are TRBV10-1 and TRBJ2-3; D possibly corresponds to TRBD1 (6 bases). The V end was cut by 2 bases, the J end by 0 bases, with 18 bases between. This CDR3 spans 18 amino acids. Germline CDR1 reads WNHNN; CDR2 reads SYGVQD (reference sequence). CDR3 loop: CASSETITGPLSTDTQYF. CDR3 sequence (DNA): TGCGCCAGCAGTGAGACGATAACAGGGCCGCTTAGCACAGATACGCAGTATTTT.

This clone was counted only a few times. The rearrangement uses TRBV6-2 or TRBV6-3 and TRBJ1-2, with no clear D. The CDR3 runs 15 residues. Trimming took off 4 bases at V and 6 bases at J, with 18 bases between the two ends. CDR1 and CDR2 (germline): MNHEY, SVGEGT. As DNA, the CDR3 is TGTGCCAGCAGTTTGTCTCGAGGGAGTTTGGATGGCTACACCTTC. Its protein is CASSLSRGSLDGYTF.

This clone was counted a few times. Here the CDR3 reads CASSQGAGQVVYGYTF. In nucleotides, the CDR3 is TGTGCCAGCAGCCAAGGGGCCGGACAGGTTGTTTATGGCTACACCTTC. V gene TRBV4-2 combines with J gene TRBJ1-2, with 7 nucleotides matching TRBD1. CDR3 length equals 16 residues. Germline V gene lookup returns CDR1 LGHNA and CDR2 YNFKEQ. The V gene end was trimmed by 1 base and the J gene end by 5 bases; junction bases not matched to a gene: 10.

V gene TRBV4-2 combines with J gene TRBJ2-5, with D possibly being TRBD1 (6 bases). Per germline, CDR1 LGHNA and CDR2 YNFKEQ. The ends were cut back, 0 bases at V and 2 bases at J, with 10 bases in the middle. The CDR3 spans 15 residues. CDR3 coding DNA: TGTGCCAGCAGCCAAGAAGCAGGGGCGCAAGAGACCCAGTACTTC. It yields the protein CASSQEAGAQETQYF.

The V call is TRBV15, the J call TRBJ2-1; 7 bases map to TRBD1. Germline V gene sequence: CDR1 LNHNV, CDR2 YYDKDF (reference sequence). This CDR3 has 16 amino acids. Trimming took 0 bases from V and 7 from J; bases not matched to a gene: 9. CDR3 protein: CATSRDLGTVRNEQFF. The CDR3 coding sequence is TGTGCCACCAGCAGAGATCTGGGGACAGTTCGGAATGAGCAGTTCTTC.

The chain joins TRBV7-3 to TRBJ2-1; 8 nucleotides match TRBD2. In germline, CDR1 is SGHTA, CDR2 FQGTGA. This CDR3 has 15 residues. Trimming took 6 bases from V and 4 from J; bases not matched to a gene: 8. The CDR3 reads CASSSSGSGYNEQFF. In DNA form, the CDR3 reads TGTGCCAGCAGTTCAAGCGGGAGTGGGTACAATGAGCAGTTCTTC. The full variable domain, rest sourced from reference TRBV7-3 and TRBJ2-1, is GAGVSQTPSNKVTEKGKYVELRCDPISGHTALYWYRQSLGQGPEFLIYFQGTGAADDSGLPNDRFFAVRPEGSVSTLKIQRTERGDSAVYLCASSSSGSGYNEQFFGPGTRLTVL.

The chain links TRBV13 to TRBJ1-1; TRBD1 is a possible D gene (6 bases). The V gene lost 0 bases and the J gene lost 8 bases, with 10 bases spanning the gap. The length of the CDR3 is 13 residues. Per the germline V gene, CDR1 is PRHDT and CDR2 is FYEKMQ (reference sequence). Here the CDR3 DNA reads TGTGCCAGCAGCTTAGGACAGGGATCAGAAGCTTTCTTT. It specifies CASSLGQGSEAFF.

V gene TRBV5-1 combines with J gene TRBJ2-5; 13 nucleotides align to TRBD2. The V gene end was trimmed by 4 bases and the J gene end by 5 bases; junction bases not matched to a gene: 5. This CDR3 is built from 15 residues. Germline V gene lookup returns CDR1 SGHRS and CDR2 YFSETQ. The CDR3 region has the DNA TGCGCCAGCAGCGATACTAGCGGGAGGGGGGAGACCCAGTACTTC. Its protein product is CASSDTSGRGETQYF.

The rearrangement joins TRBV6-5 to TRBJ1-1, with D maybe TRBD1 (5 bases). The ends were cut back, 10 bases at V and 2 bases at J, with 11 bases in the middle. CDR3 length: 12 amino acids. Germline V gene lookup returns CDR1 MNHEY and CDR2 SVGAGI. CDR3 sequence reads: CATTTVNTEAFF. The CDR3 DNA reads as TGTGCCACCACGACAGTTAACACTGAAGCTTTCTTT.

The CDR3 bases are TGTGCCAGTTCGAGGGGACAGGGCTCTAGCACAGATACGCAGTATTTT. This sequence encodes CASSRGQGSSTDTQYF. The chain joins TRBV2 to TRBJ2-3; 9 bases fit TRBD1. The CDR3 runs to 16 residues. V was clipped by 9 bases and J by 0 bases; unmatched bases: 10. Germline values: CDR1 SNHLY, CDR2 FYNNEI.

A remark on this clone: In the same sample, other DNA sequences code for this CDR3. The chain links TRBV27 to TRBJ1-2; a possible D gene is TRBD1 (6 bases). V shed 5 bases and J shed 4 bases, with 14 bases lying between them. Germline CDR1 and CDR2: MNHEY and SMNVEV (reference sequence). The CDR3 has 14 residues. The DNA for the CDR3 is TGTGCCAGCAGTCCCAGACAGGCTGGCTATGGCTACACCTTC. It codes for CASSPRQAGYGYTF.

The CDR3 here is CASSISTRTSGSSGNEQFF. Here the CDR3 DNA reads TGTGCCAGCAGCATCTCTACCAGGACTAGCGGGAGTTCGGGAAATGAGCAGTTCTTC. This chain joins TRBV7-8 and TRBJ2-1; 13 bases agree with TRBD2. This CDR3 has 19 residues. V lost 5 bases to trimming and J lost 7 bases; unmatched junction nucleotides: 17. Germline values: CDR1 SGHVS, CDR2 FQNEAQ.

This chain joins TRBV20-1 and TRBJ2-1; possibly TRBD2 for D (6 bases). The V end lost 3 bases, the J end lost 6 bases, and 21 bases lay between the germline ends. CDR1 is DFQATT and CDR2 is SNEGSKA in the germline V gene (reference sequence). The CDR3 spans 16 residues. This CDR3 reads CSASSMGLLGGNEQFF. The CDR3 bases are TGCAGTGCTAGTTCGATGGGACTCCTAGGCGGCAATGAGCAGTTCTTC.

The chain uses TRBV9 and TRBJ2-2, with 9 bases fitting TRBD1. Germline V lookup: CDR1 SGDLS, CDR2 YYNGEE. The V segment lost 2 bases and the J segment 4 bases; nucleotides outside the gene matches: 3. The CDR3 sequence is 15 residues long. CDR3 in amino acids: CASSVRTGATGELFF. Here the CDR3 DNA reads TGTGCCAGCAGCGTCAGGACAGGGGCCACCGGGGAGCTGTTTTTT.

V is TRBV15 and J is TRBJ2-3, with 7 bases lining up with TRBD1. The CDR3 extends over 16 amino acids. The V and J ends lost 0 bases and 4 bases, in that order; junction bases with no gene match: 7. The germline V gene encodes CDR1 LNHNV and CDR2 YYDKDF (reference sequence). The CDR3 region is CATSREGGIRSDTQYF. The CDR3 nucleotides read TGTGCCACCAGCAGAGAAGGGGGCATCAGGTCAGATACGCAGTATTTT.

This rearrangement joins TRBV14 to TRBJ1-3; 8 bases map to TRBD1. Germline V gene sequence: CDR1 SGHDN, CDR2 FVKESK. The ends lost 2 bases at V and 2 bases at J; junction bases unmatched: 5. The CDR3 is made up of 16 amino acids. DNA of the CDR3: TGTGCCAGCAGCCAAAGGGCAGGGGGCACTGGAAACACCATATATTTT. It encodes CASSQRAGGTGNTIYF. The variable domain in full, with the rest retrieved from reference TRBV14 and TRBJ1-3, is EAGVTQFPSHSVIEKGQTVTLRCDPISGHDNLYWYRRVMGKEIKFLLHFVKESKQDESGMPNNRFLAERTGGTYSTLKVQPAELEDSGVYFCASSQRAGGTGNTIYFGEGSWLTVV.

The rearrangement joins TRBV4-2 to TRBJ1-6; 9 bases are a match to TRBD1. The V gene end was trimmed by 0 bases and the J gene end by 9 bases; junction bases not matched to a gene: 6. The V gene's germline CDR1 is LGHNA and CDR2 YNFKEQ. The CDR3 sequence is 16 residues long. The CDR3 region is CASSQDTGTGRSPLHF. The CDR3 DNA sequence: TGTGCCAGCAGCCAAGACACAGGGACAGGGCGTTCACCCCTCCACTTT.

The rearrangement uses TRBV6-5 and TRBJ1-2, with 7 bases aligning to TRBD1. The CDR3 loop spans 14 amino acids. The germline gives CDR1 MNHEY, CDR2 SVGAGI. The V gene end was trimmed by 1 base and the J gene end by 8 bases; junction bases not matched to a gene: 7. CDR3 sequence (DNA): TGTGCCAGCAGTTACTTACGGGAAGGGGGCGGCTACACCTTC. Its translation is CASSYLREGGGYTF.

This clone was recorded once. V and J are TRBV5-1 and TRBJ1-2, with D possibly being TRBD1 (5 bases). V was shortened by 4 bases and J by 4 bases, with 14 bases between the two germline ends. This CDR3 spans 14 amino acids. CDR1 is SGHRS, CDR2 YFSETQ, per germline. The CDR3, as DNA: TGCGCCAGCAGCCAGGGCGGTTTCACCTATGGCTACACCTTC. Protein: CASSQGGFTYGYTF.